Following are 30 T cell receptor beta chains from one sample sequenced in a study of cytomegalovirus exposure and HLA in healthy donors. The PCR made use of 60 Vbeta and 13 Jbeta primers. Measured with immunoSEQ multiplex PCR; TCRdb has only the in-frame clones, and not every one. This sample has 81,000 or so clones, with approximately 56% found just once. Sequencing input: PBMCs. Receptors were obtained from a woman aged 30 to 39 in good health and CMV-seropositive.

This CDR3 is CASIPTGMNTEAFF. As DNA, the CDR3 is TGTGCCAGCATTCCGACAGGGATGAACACTGAAGCTTTCTTT. The chain is built from TRBV27 and TRBJ1-1; 7 bases map to TRBD1. Germline V lookup: CDR1 MNHEY, CDR2 SMNVEV (reference sequence). The V segment lost 7 bases and the J segment 0 bases; nucleotides outside the gene matches: 5. The CDR3 spans 14 residues.

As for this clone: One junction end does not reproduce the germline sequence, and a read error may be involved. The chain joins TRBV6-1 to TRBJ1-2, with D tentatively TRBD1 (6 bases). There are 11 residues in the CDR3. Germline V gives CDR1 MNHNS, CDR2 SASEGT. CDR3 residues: CASNQGHGYPF. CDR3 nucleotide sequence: TGTGCCAGCAACCAGGGACATGGCTACCCCTTC.

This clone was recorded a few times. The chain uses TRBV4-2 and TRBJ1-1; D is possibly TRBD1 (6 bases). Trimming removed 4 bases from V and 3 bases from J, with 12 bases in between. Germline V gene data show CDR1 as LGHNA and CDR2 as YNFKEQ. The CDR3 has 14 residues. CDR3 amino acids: CASSRLGGDTEAFF. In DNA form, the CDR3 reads TGTGCCAGCAGCCGGTTAGGGGGGGACACTGAAGCTTTCTTT.

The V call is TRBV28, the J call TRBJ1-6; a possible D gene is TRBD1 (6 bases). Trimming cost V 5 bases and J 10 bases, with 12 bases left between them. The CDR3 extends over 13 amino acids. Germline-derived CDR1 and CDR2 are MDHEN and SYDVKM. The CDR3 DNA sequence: TGTGCCAGCAGTCCCAGACAGGAATCACCCCTCCACTTT. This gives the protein CASSPRQESPLHF.

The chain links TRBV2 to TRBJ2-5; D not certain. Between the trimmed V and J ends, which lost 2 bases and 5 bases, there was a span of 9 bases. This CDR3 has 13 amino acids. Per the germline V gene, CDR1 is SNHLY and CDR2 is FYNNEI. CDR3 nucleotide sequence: TGTGCCAGCAGTGAATACGGCAGGGAGACCCAGTACTTC. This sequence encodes CASSEYGRETQYF.

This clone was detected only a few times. Here the CDR3 DNA reads TGCGCCAGCTCCAGCGGCCAAAGCAATCAGCCCCAGCATTTT. This translates into CASSSGQSNQPQHF. The chain is built from TRBV5-1 and TRBJ1-5, with D uncertain. Germline V gene data show CDR1 as SGHRS and CDR2 as YFSETQ. V lost 7 bases and J lost 1, with 12 bases in between. The CDR3 is 14 residues long.

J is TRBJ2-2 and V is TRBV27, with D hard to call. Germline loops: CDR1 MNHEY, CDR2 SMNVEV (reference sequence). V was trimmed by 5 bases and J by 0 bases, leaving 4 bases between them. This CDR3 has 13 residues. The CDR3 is CASSHTNTGELFF. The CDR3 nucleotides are TGTGCCAGCAGTCACACGAACACCGGGGAGCTGTTTTTT.

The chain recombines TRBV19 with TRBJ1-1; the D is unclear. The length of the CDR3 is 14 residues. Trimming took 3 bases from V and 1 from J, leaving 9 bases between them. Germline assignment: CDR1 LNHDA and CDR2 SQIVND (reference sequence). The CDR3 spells CASSIGVTNTEAFF. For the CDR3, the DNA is TGTGCCAGTAGTATCGGGGTAACGAACACTGAAGCTTTCTTT.

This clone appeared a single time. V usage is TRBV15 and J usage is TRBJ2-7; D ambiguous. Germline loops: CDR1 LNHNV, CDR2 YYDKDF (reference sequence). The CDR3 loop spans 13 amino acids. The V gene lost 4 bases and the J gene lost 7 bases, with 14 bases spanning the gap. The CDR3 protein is CATSTDLVGEQYF. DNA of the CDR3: TGTGCCACCAGCACCGACCTAGTGGGTGAGCAGTACTTC.

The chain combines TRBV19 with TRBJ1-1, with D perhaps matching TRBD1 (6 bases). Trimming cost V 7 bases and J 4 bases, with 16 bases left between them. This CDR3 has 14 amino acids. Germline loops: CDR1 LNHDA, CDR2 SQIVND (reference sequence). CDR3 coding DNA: TGTGCCAGTACCACACAGGGCGGGGGCACTGAAGCTTTCTTT. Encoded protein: CASTTQGGGTEAFF.

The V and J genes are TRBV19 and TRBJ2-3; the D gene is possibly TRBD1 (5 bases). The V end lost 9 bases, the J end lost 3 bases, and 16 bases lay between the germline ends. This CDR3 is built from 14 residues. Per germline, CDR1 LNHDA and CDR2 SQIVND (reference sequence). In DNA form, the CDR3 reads TGTGCCAGCAAACATAGGGGCAGAACAGATACGCAGTATTTT. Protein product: CASKHRGRTDTQYF.

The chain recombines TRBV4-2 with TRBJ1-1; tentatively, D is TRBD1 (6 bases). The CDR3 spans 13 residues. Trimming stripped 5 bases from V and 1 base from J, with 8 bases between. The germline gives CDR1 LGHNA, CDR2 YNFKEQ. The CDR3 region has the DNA TGTGCCAGCAGCTCGACAGGGAACACTGAAGCTTTCTTT. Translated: CASSSTGNTEAFF.

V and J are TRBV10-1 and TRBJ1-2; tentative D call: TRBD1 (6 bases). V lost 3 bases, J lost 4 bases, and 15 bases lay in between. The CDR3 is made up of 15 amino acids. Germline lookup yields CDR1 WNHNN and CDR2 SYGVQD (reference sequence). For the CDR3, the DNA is TGCGCCAGCAGTGAACGTATCGGGACACCCTATGGCTACACCTTC. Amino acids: CASSERIGTPYGYTF.

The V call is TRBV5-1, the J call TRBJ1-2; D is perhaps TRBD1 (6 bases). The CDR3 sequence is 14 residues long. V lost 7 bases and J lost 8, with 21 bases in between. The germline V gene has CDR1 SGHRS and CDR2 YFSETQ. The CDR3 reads CASLLQGIFWGYTF. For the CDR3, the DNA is TGCGCCAGCCTTCTACAGGGTATCTTTTGGGGCTACACCTTC.

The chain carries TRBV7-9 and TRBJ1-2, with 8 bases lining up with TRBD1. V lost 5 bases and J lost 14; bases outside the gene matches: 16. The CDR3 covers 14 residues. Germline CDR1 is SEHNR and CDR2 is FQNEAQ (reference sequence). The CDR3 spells CASSIELPQGAKTF. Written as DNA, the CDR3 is TGTGCCAGCAGCATAGAACTACCGCAGGGGGCGAAAACCTTC.

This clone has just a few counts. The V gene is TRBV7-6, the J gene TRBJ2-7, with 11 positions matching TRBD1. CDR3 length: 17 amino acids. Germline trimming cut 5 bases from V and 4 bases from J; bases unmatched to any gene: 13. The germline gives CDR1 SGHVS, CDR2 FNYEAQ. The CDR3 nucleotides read TGTGCCAGCAGCGTAAGCCCTGGACAGGGGGCCATGTACGAGCAGTACTTC. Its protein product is CASSVSPGQGAMYEQYF. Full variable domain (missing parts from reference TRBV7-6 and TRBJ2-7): GAGVSQSPRYKVTKRGQDVALRCDPISGHVSLYWYRQALGQGPEFLTYFNYEAQQDKSGLPNDRFSAERPEGSISTLTIQRTEQRDSAMYRCASSVSPGQGAMYEQYFGPGTRLTVT.

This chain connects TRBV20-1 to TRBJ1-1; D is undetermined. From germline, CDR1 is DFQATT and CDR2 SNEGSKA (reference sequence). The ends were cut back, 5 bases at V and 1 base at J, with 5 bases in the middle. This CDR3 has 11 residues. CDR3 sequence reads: CSALWNTEAFF. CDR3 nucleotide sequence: TGCAGTGCTCTGTGGAACACTGAAGCTTTCTTT.

The CDR3 spells CASRWPEEGVDEQYF. The DNA for the CDR3 is TGCGCCAGCAGATGGCCGGAGGAGGGAGTGGACGAGCAGTACTTC. The J gene is TRBJ2-7, the V gene TRBV5-1; maybe TRBD2 (6 bases). CDR3 size: 15 residues. Germline values: CDR1 SGHRS, CDR2 YFSETQ. Trimming took off 5 bases at V and 5 bases at J, with 20 bases between the two ends.

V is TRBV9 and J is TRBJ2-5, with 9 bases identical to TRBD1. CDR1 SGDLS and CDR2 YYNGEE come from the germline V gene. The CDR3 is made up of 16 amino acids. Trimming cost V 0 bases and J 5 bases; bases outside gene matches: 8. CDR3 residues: CASSVAVRQGDETQYF. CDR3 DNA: TGTGCCAGCAGCGTAGCTGTCAGACAGGGGGATGAGACCCAGTACTTC.

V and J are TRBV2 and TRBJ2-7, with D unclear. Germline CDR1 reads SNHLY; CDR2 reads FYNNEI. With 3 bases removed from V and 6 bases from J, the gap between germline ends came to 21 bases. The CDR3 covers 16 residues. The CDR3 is CASSDFVGYIPIEQYF. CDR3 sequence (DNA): TGTGCCAGCAGTGACTTTGTGGGCTATATACCCATCGAGCAGTACTTC.

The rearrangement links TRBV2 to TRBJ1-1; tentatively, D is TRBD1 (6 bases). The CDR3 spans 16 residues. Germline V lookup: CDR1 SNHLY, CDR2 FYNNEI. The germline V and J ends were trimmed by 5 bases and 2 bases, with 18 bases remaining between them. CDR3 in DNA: TGTGCCAGCAGTCCTAAATTTCTACAGGGAAACACTGAAGCTTTCTTT. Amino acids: CASSPKFLQGNTEAFF. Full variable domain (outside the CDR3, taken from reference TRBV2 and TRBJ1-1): EPEVTQTPSHQVTQMGQEVILRCVPISNHLYFYWYRQILGQKVEFLVSFYNNEISEKSEIFDDQFSVERPDGSNFTLKIRSTKLEDSAMYFCASSPKFLQGNTEAFFGQGTRLTVV.

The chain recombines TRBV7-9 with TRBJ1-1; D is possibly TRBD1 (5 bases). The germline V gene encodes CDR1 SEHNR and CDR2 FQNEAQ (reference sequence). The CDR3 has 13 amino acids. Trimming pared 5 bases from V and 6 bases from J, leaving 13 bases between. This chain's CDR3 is CASSHPEGSEAFF. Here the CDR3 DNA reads TGTGCCAGCAGCCACCCGGAGGGGTCTGAAGCTTTCTTT.

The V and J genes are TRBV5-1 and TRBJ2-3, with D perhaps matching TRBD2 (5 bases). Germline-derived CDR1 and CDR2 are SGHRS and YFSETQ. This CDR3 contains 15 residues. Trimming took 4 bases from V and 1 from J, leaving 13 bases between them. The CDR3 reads CASSAAAYRTDTQYF. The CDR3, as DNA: TGCGCCAGCAGCGCAGCGGCGTACCGCACAGATACGCAGTATTTT.

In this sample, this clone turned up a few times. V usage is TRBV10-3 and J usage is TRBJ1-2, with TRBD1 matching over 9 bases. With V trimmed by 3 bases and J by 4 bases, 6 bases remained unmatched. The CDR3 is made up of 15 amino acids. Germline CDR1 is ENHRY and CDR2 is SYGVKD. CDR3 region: CAISDPGTGTYGYTF. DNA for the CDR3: TGTGCCATCAGTGACCCCGGGACAGGGACCTATGGCTACACCTTC.

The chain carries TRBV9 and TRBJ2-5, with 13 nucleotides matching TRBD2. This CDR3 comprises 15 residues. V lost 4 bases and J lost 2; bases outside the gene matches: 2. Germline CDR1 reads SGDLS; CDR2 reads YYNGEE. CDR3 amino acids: CASSSLAGGQETQYF. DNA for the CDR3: TGTGCCAGCAGCTCACTAGCGGGGGGGCAAGAGACCCAGTACTTC.

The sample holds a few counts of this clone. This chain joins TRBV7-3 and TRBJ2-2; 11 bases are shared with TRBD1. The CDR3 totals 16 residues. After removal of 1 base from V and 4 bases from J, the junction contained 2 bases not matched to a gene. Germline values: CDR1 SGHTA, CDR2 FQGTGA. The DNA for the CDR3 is TGTGCCAGCAGCTTAATGGGACAGGGGGTCACCGGGGAGCTGTTTTTT. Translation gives CASSLMGQGVTGELFF. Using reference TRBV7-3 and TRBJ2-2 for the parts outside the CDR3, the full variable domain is GAGVSQTPSNKVTEKGKYVELRCDPISGHTALYWYRQSLGQGPEFLIYFQGTGAADDSGLPNDRFFAVRPEGSVSTLKIQRTERGDSAVYLCASSLMGQGVTGELFFGEGSRLTVL.

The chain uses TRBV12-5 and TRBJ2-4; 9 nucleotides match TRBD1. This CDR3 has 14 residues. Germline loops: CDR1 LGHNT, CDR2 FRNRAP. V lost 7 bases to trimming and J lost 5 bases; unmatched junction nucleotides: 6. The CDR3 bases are TGTGCTAGTGTCCAGACAGGGGGGGAAAACATTCAGTACTTC. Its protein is CASVQTGGENIQYF.

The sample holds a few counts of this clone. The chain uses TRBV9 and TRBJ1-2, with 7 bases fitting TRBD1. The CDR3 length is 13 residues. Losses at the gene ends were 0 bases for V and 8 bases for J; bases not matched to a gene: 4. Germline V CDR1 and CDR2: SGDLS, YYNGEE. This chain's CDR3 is CASSVGIGGGYTF. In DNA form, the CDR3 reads TGTGCCAGCAGCGTAGGTATAGGGGGCGGCTACACCTTC.

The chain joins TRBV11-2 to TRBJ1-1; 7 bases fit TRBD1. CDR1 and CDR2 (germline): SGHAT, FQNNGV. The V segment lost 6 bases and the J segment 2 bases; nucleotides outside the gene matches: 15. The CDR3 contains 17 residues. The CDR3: CASRPRDSETTNTEAFF. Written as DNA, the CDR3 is TGTGCCAGCAGGCCCCGGGACAGCGAGACGACCAACACTGAAGCTTTCTTT.

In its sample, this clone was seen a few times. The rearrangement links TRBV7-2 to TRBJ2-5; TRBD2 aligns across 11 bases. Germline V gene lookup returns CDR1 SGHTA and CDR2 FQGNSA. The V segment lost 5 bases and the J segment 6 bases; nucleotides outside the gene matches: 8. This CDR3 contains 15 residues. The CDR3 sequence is CASSHSGGVVKTQYF. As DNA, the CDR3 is TGTGCCAGCAGCCATAGCGGGGGGGTTGTGAAGACCCAGTACTTC.